This T cell receptor beta chain was captured by sequencing in a study of blood T cell repertoires in COVID-19. Study information: Spain, Italy and the United States supplied samples that represented acute and convalescent COVID-19.

As processed by the authors: Cell counts per sample came from amplifying reference gene primers. The method was immunoSEQ multiplex PCR; TCRdb's version includes in-frame clones alone and lacks a portion of them. The DNA gave D and trimming, while V, J and clone size come from that table. There are about 73,000 clones in the sample; about 86% occur only once, and roughly 5.4% lies in the top ten. The germline gives CDR1 LGHDT, CDR2 YNNKEL (reference sequence). CDR3 length equals 11 residues. Trimming stripped 4 bases from V and 8 bases from J, with 8 bases between. The source material was peripheral blood. The chain combines TRBV3-1 (or the pseudogene TRBV3-2) with TRBJ1-2; no clear D gene. The source is a man aged 45-60 years with active COVID-19. The CDR3 DNA is TGTGCCAGCAGCCGTGTTGGCGGCTACACCTTC. Translating it yields CASSRVGGYTF.